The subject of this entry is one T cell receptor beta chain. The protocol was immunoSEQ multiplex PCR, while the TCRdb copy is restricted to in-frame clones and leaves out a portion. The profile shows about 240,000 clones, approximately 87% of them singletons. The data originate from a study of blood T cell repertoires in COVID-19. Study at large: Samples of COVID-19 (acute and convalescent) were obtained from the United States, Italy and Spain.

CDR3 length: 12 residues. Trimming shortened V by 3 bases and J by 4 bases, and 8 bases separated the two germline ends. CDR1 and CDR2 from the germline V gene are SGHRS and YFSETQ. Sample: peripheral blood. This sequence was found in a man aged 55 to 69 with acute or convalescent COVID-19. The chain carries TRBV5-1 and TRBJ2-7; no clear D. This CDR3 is CASSSYRYEQYF. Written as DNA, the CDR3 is TGCGCCAGCAGCTCTTACCGGTACGAGCAGTACTTC.